Listed below are T cell receptor beta chains from one sample, sequenced in a study of T-cell reconstitution after alpha-beta-depleted transplantation in children. TCRdb called the PCR reads again in MiXCR, with one record for every CDR3 protein. The data show a few hundred thousand distinct CDR3 sequences, with about 16% seen just once and about 3.1% held by the top ten. Sequencing used PBMCs from the stem cell graft donor, obtained from the stem cell graft. Receptors were obtained from a human donor who donated a stem cell graft to a child with acute lymphoblastic leukemia. CDR3s include the opening cysteine and the closing phenylalanine or tryptophan. The D gene is left open where the match is weak.

d_gene	v_gene	j_gene	CDR3aa
TRBD1	TRBV20-1	TRBJ1-4	CSARAGQGLTREKLFF
NA	TRBV12-3/TRBV12-4	TRBJ2-7	CASSSYGYEQYF
TRBD2	TRBV20-1	TRBJ2-1	CSAKAAAGGPHEQFF
NA	TRBV12-3/TRBV12-4	TRBJ2-2	CASSAPIGELFF
TRBD1	TRBV6-5	TRBJ2-1	CASSSDQGAPNNEQFF
NA	TRBV7-9	TRBJ2-3	CASSLRRLGGDTQYF
NA	TRBV5-1	TRBJ2-5	CASSLPSAGRTQETQYF
TRBD1	TRBV10-3	TRBJ2-7	CAISGQGANEQYF
NA	TRBV12-3/TRBV12-4	TRBJ1-6	CASSLMGDNSPLHF
NA	TRBV5-1	TRBJ2-1	CASRTGSGGYNEQFF
NA	TRBV6-5	TRBJ1-6	CASSFTPTANSYNSPLHF
TRBD2	TRBV27	TRBJ2-7	CASSLGRGTSGRAPYEQYF
NA	TRBV5-1	TRBJ1-1	CASSLGGNGEAFF
NA	TRBV11-1	TRBJ2-1	CASSLAPKGASGDYNEQFF
TRBD2	TRBV6-1	TRBJ2-1	CASRGLAVYNEQFF
NA	TRBV7-9	TRBJ2-2	CASSLTSPPGELFF
NA	TRBV7-9	TRBJ2-7	CASSPMGMSEQYF
NA	TRBV11-2	TRBJ1-3	CASSLEAYSPSSGNTIYF
NA	TRBV7-9	TRBJ1-5	CASSSGLHSNQPQHF
NA	TRBV29-1	TRBJ1-1	CSVEDWQGLEERAFF
TRBD2	TRBV7-3	TRBJ2-1	CASSLKRLAGRGDEQFF
NA	TRBV10-2	TRBJ2-2	CASSGSTGSGTGELFF
NA	TRBV4-1	TRBJ1-1	CASSQDTASMNTEAFF
NA	TRBV7-9	TRBJ2-2	CASSPQRAAGTGELFF
TRBD1	TRBV6-1	TRBJ2-2	CASSDRGRGTGELFF
NA	TRBV6-2/TRBV6-3	TRBJ1-3	CASSSQKASSGNTIYF
NA	TRBV27	TRBJ1-1	CASIAGSTEAFF
NA	TRBV6-5	TRBJ2-7	CASSYRFSGSYEQYF
NA	TRBV5-6	TRBJ2-7	CASRGWGHEQYF
NA	TRBV19	TRBJ1-5	CASSISQGEEPNQPQHF
NA	TRBV5-1	TRBJ1-5	CASSRVGGLGQPQHF
NA	TRBV6-1	TRBJ2-3	CASSEGLGSTDTQYF
TRBD2	TRBV20-1	TRBJ2-1	CSASYSSGNNEQFF
TRBD2	TRBV6-5	TRBJ2-2	CASSTFKAGGPGELFF
NA	TRBV2	TRBJ2-3	CASSDGRSFTDTQYF
NA	TRBV4-1	TRBJ1-1	CASSQMLGNTEAFF
TRBD1	TRBV28	TRBJ2-5	CASSFWTGGEETQYF
TRBD1	TRBV19	TRBJ1-5	CASSQGGVQPQHF
NA	TRBV6-5	TRBJ1-2	CASRTGYGYTF
NA	TRBV5-8	TRBJ1-5	CASRTDNQPQHF
NA	TRBV5-1	TRBJ2-1	CASTRGWGNEQFF
TRBD1	TRBV12-3/TRBV12-4	TRBJ2-7	CASGDRVYEQYF
NA	TRBV5-4	TRBJ2-5	CASSQGGQETQYF
TRBD2	TRBV7-3	TRBJ2-5	CASSLGAGTETQYF
NA	TRBV5-1	TRBJ2-5	CASRNTLEGETQYF
NA	TRBV14	TRBJ2-7	CASSHSRTASYEQYF
NA	TRBV18	TRBJ1-3	CASSSGTLYSGNTIYF
NA	TRBV11-2	TRBJ2-7	CASSLEGRSYLYEQYF
NA	TRBV6-1	TRBJ2-1	CASSPGLGAGSSYNEQFF
NA	TRBV12-3/TRBV12-4	TRBJ2-3	CASSFRSPGGLSQGTQYF
NA	TRBV29-1	TRBJ1-2	CSVEDAAIFYGYTF
NA	TRBV15	TRBJ2-5	CATKARGLETQYF
TRBD2	TRBV7-9	TRBJ2-5	CASAGGQETQYF
TRBD2	TRBV5-1	TRBJ2-7	CASRGLAGGLAEQYF
TRBD2	TRBV20-1	TRBJ2-1	CSAPGLAGGHSYNEQFF
TRBD2	TRBV5-1	TRBJ2-1	CASTFLAGGNNEQFF
NA	TRBV25-1	TRBJ2-7	CASSAPKGSTTSSYEQYF
NA	TRBV12-3/TRBV12-4	TRBJ1-2	CASSSGLAGYTF
NA	TRBV12-3/TRBV12-4	TRBJ2-7	CASSLPRGGLSEQYF